The TCR beta chain described here comes from a study of T cell responses to AZD1222 COVID-19 vaccine (dated by TCRdb to about 2021). Background on the whole study: TCR sequencing was performed for fewer than 250 trial participants, of whom around 210 were given two doses of AZD1222 and 26 were given two doses of MenACWY control vaccine. Trial participants were enrolled by age into 18-55, 56-69 and 70-plus year subgroups, with 148, 28 and 57 TCR-sequenced participants respectively.

Beyond this particular receptor, the publication reports: Only six AZD1222 recipients were SARS-CoV-2 seropositive at baseline, limiting conclusions about previously exposed vaccinees. The vaccine-associated CD4 TCRs covered the entire spike protein, and the dominant responses fell in regions 160-218 and 743-854. Participants were mostly white British, with more females than males. The authors suggested clonal diversity may have been underestimated. Epitopes outside the regions mutated in the B.1.351 and B.1.1.7 variants were reportedly recognized by nearly half of the unique spike-specific TCRs. In the small 56-69-year group, the increase in depth fell short of significance, most likely because of low power. Because no day 14 peak-response samples were available, the repertoires could be characterized only after the peak T cell response. Spike-specific TCR breadth and depth rose significantly after two AZD1222 doses compared with day 0 and with MenACWY recipients.

Comment on this clone: It lacks a known antigen. Per-base qualities were not stored, and no clone one base away is much larger.

The CDR3 regions of human TCRbeta chains were subjected to immunosequencing. The source study handled its data this way. Repertoire TCRs were matched against a reference library of SARS-CoV-2-specific TCRs generated with the MIRA antigen-specificity platform. Breadth was defined as the fraction of unique TCRs that were SARS-CoV-2-associated, and depth was defined as the fraction of total T cells that were SARS-CoV-2-associated. Using the MIRA data, each spike-specific TCR was mapped to the spike region that the TCR reacts to and placed in a CD4 or CD8 class. Log10-transformed breadth and depth values were compared by one-way ANOVA with Sidak's multiple comparisons tests. Imported from immuneACCESS, the table was reduced by TCRdb to in-frame sequences with V and J called. These copies leave out some clones; in studies compared against another copy, an unresolved V gene accounts for under half, and the cause of the remainder is not known. V and J calls and clone size come straight from that table; D and trimming were deduced from the DNA. The table for this sample lists over 100,000 clones; approximately 91% of them were counted only once. Roughly 0.98% of the sample is in the top ten clones.

The CDR3 runs 15 amino acids, cysteine and phenylalanine included. Just the 45-base CDR3 DNA is kept, in frame starting at base 1. CDR1 is given as MNHNY and CDR2 as SVGAGI, both from the germline V gene (reference sequence). Deletion took 3 bases off V and 1 base off J, with a span of 10 bases between the germline ends. Sample time point, as interpreted from the label and publication: about 28 days (+/-7) after the second vaccine dose. AZD1222 recipients with second doses at about 4 weeks or about 12 weeks were pooled, because spike-specific TCR depth and breadth did not differ between schedules. Samples from vaccinated people were obtained from the UK trials COV001 and COV002, which included a single-blind randomized controlled phase 2/3 trial of AZD1222 (ChAdOx1 nCoV-19) in healthy adults. For TCRbeta chain sequencing, PBMC samples were collected from trial participants at day 0 and at day 28 after the second dose.

The rearranged segments are TRBV6-6 and TRBJ1-3; there is no confident call for the D gene. The receptor was isolated from an adult who received the AZD1222 COVID-19 vaccine. Here the sequenced sample was peripheral blood, taken 28 days after the second AZD1222 dose. The DNA reads as follows: TGTGCCAGCAGTTATCTTCGAAATTCTGGAAACACCATATATTTT. This gives the protein CASSYLRNSGNTIYF.